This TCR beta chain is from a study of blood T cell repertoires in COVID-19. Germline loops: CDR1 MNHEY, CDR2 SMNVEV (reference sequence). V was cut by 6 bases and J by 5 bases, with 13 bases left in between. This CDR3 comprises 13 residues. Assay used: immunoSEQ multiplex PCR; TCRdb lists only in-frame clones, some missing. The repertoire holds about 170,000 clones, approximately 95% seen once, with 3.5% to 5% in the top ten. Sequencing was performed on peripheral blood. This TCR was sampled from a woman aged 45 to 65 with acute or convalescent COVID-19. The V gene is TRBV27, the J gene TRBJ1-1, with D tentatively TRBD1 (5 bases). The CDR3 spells CASRLSGGTEAFF. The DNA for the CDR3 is TGTGCCAGCAGACTTTCTGGGGGGACTGAAGCTTTCTTT.